These 5 T cell receptor beta chains were all obtained from the same sample, sequenced in a study of cytomegalovirus exposure and HLA in healthy donors. The PCR had 60 Vbeta and 13 Jbeta primers. TCRdb's copy holds only in-frame clones and misses some; the assay was immunoSEQ multiplex PCR. The sample carries approximately 200,000 clones, around 82% recorded once. Specimen: PBMCs. These receptors came from a boy aged 5-17 years in good health and CMV-seronegative.

V and J are TRBV30 and TRBJ2-5; 7 bases agree with TRBD2. The CDR3 loop spans 15 amino acids. Germline values: CDR1 GTSNPN, CDR2 SVGIG (reference sequence). V dropped 0 bases and J dropped 5; count of bases not matched to a gene: 9. CDR3 coding DNA: TGTGCCTGGAGTGTCGGTGGGACTATCTTGGAGACCCAGTACTTC. Protein product: CAWSVGGTILETQYF.

The CDR3 DNA reads as TGTGCCAGCAGTGACCCCGGACTCCGGACCACAGATACGCAGTATTTT. It translates to CASSDPGLRTTDTQYF. The chain combines TRBV6-4 with TRBJ2-3, with a weak D call TRBD2 (5 bases). This CDR3 has 16 residues. Germline CDR1 and CDR2: MRHNA and SNTAGT. V lost 2 bases, J lost 2 bases, and 14 bases lay in between.

There are a few counts of this clone. This chain joins TRBV7-6 and TRBJ1-5; a possible D gene is TRBD1 (5 bases). The CDR3 sequence is 15 residues long. The V end was cut by 4 bases, the J end by 0 bases, with 10 bases between. CDR1 SGHVS and CDR2 FNYEAQ come from the germline V gene. In DNA, the CDR3 is TGTGCCAGCAGCTCAGGGTTGGGTAGCAATCAGCCCCAGCATTTT. As protein: CASSSGLGSNQPQHF.

The J gene is TRBJ2-6, the V gene TRBV27; TRBD2 is a possible D gene (5 bases). The V gene's germline CDR1 is MNHEY and CDR2 SMNVEV (reference sequence). The CDR3 totals 15 residues. V lost 7 bases and J lost 0, with 10 bases in between. The CDR3, as DNA: TGTGCCAGCACAGAGAGGGCCTCTGGGGCCAACGTCCTGACTTTC. This encodes CASTERASGANVLTF.

The rearrangement links TRBV2 to TRBJ2-3; D is uncertain. The CDR3 contains 15 residues. Germline V gives CDR1 SNHLY, CDR2 FYNNEI. The germline V and J ends were trimmed by 8 bases and 1 base, with 16 bases remaining between them. CDR3 region: CASREEYPRTDTQYF. CDR3 sequence (DNA): TGTGCCAGCCGAGAGGAGTACCCTCGCACAGATACGCAGTATTTT.